Described below is a single T cell receptor (beta chain) sequence and its context. The record originates from a study of blood T cell repertoires in COVID-19. From germline, CDR1 is KGHSH and CDR2 LQKENI. This CDR3 region has 16 residues. V was trimmed by 4 bases and J by 3 bases, leaving 19 bases between them. In the authors' methods: Amplification with reference gene primers provided the estimates of nucleated cell counts. TCRdb's table, derived via immunoSEQ multiplex PCR, lists solely in-frame clones and lacks some. The V and J calls and clone size are taken from that table; D and trimming were inferred from the DNA. In the table there are around 140,000 clones, more than 80% of which are singletons.

The rearrangement joins TRBV18 to TRBJ2-7; D is possibly TRBD2 (6 bases). The source material was peripheral blood. The TCR comes from a man between 18 and 29 years old with COVID-19, enrolled during active disease. The DNA for the CDR3 is TGTGCCAGCTCACGCAGGCGGGGTAGGGAACTCTACGAGCAGTACTTC. It is translated as CASSRRRGRELYEQYF.